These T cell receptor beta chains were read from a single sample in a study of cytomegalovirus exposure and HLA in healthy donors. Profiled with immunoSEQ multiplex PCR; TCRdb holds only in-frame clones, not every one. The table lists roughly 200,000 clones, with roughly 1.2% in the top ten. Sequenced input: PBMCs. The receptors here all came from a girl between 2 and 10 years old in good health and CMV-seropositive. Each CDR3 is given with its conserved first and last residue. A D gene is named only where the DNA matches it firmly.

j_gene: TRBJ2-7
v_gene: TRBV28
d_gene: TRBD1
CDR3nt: TGTGCCAGCAGTTCCCCTGGACAGGGGGCTTCCCACGAGCAGTACTTC
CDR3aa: CASSSPGQGASHEQYF

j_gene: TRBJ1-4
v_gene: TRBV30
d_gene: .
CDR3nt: TGTGCCTGGAGTGTACTGGCTACTACGGAAAAACTGTTTTTT
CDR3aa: CAWSVLATTEKLFF

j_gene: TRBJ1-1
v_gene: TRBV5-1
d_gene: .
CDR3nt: TGCGCCAGCAGCTTGGACCCGCGGGAGATGAACACTGAAGCTTTCTTT
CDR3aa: CASSLDPREMNTEAFF

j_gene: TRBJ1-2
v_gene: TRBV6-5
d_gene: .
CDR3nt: TGTGCCAGCAGTATGACAGCGAGCTATGGCTACACCTTC
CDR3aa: CASSMTASYGYTF

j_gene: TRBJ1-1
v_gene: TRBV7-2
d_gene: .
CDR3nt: TGTGCCAGCAGCCCCTCCGGAGGAGAAAACACTGAAGCTTTCTTT
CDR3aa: CASSPSGGENTEAFF

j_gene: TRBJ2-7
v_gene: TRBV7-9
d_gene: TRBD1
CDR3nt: TGTGCCAGCAGTCCGCGGGACAGGGGGGACTACGAGCAGTACTTC
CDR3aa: CASSPRDRGDYEQYF

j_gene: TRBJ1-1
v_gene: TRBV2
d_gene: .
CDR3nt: TGTGCCAGCAGGAAATTCAGGGGTGAAGCTTTCTTT
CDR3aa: CASRKFRGEAFF

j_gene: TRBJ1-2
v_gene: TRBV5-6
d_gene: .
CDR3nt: TGTGCCAGCAGCTTGGCCACGGGAGCCAGGGCAAACTATGGCTACACCTTC
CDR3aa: CASSLATGARANYGYTF

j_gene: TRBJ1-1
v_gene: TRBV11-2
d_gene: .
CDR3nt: TGTGCCAGCCGTGAACAGGAAACTGAAGCTTTCTTT
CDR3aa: CASREQETEAFF

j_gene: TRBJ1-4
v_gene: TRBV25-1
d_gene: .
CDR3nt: TGTGCCAGCAGTGAAAAGATAGGAGGGAACGAAAAACTGTTTTTT
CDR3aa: CASSEKIGGNEKLFF

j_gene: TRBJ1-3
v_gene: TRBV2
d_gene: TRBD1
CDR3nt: TGTGCCAGCAGTTGGGACAGGGCCTCTGGAAACACCATATATTTT
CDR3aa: CASSWDRASGNTIYF

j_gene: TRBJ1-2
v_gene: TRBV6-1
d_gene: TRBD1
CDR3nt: TGTGCCAGCAGTGAGGAGACAGGGGCGTACCATGGCTACACCTTC
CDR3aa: CASSEETGAYHGYTF

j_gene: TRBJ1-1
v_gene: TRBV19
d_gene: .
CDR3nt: TGTGCCAGCACCGGGTCGAACCCAGGAGGCGAAGCTTTCTTT
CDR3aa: CASTGSNPGGEAFF

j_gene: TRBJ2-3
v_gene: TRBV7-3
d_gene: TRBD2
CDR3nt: TGTGCCAGCAGCCCACTCCCGTCTAGCGGGGGGACAGATACGCAGTATTTT
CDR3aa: CASSPLPSSGGTDTQYF

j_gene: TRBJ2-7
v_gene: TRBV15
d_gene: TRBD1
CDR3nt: TGTGCCACCAGCAGGGACCAGGGGGCGAGCTACGAGCAGTACTTC
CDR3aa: CATSRDQGASYEQYF

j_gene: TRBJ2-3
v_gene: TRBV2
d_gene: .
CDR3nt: TGTGCCAGCAGGGGGGGTGGGAGTTCTGGCACAGATACGCAGTATTTT
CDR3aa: CASRGGGSSGTDTQYF